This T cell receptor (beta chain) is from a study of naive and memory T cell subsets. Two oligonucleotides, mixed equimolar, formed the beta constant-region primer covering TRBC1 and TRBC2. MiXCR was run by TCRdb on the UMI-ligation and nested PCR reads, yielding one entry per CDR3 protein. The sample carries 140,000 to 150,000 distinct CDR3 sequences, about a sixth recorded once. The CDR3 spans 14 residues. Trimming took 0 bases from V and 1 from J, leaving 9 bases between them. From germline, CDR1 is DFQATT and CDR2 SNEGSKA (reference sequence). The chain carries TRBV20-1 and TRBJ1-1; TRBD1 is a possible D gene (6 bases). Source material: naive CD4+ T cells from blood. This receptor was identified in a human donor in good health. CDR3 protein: CSARDRTANTEAFF. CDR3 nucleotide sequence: TGCAGTGCTAGAGACAGGACAGCGAACACTGAAGCTTTCTTT.